These T cell receptor beta chains were read from a single sample in a study of cytomegalovirus exposure and HLA in healthy donors. Data came from immunoSEQ multiplex PCR; TCRdb stores just in-frame clones and leaves some out. The data show approximately 180,000 clones, with just under 85% seen just once and 4% to 6% held by the top ten. Material: PBMCs. These receptors all come from a girl between 5 and 17 years old in good health and CMV-seropositive. Each CDR3 is given with its conserved first and last residue. Fields, in order: V gene, J gene, D gene, clone size, CDR3 DNA, CDR3 protein. D genes are given only for firm matches. Part of the rows lack a size; the others show once, few, many or a class for expanded clones.

TRBV6-5	TRBJ1-1	.	few	TGTGCCAGCAGGGCGAGGATGAACACTGAAGCTTTCTTT	CASRARMNTEAFF
TRBV2	TRBJ2-1	.	.	TGTGCCAGCAGTGACTTTGGGGGGGCCTCGAATGAGCAGTTCTTC	CASSDFGGASNEQFF
TRBV7-8	TRBJ1-2	.	.	TGTGCCAGCAGCTTAGGCCCGGGACTGGAGGGCTACACCTTC	CASSLGPGLEGYTF
TRBV7-8	TRBJ2-3	TRBD2	.	TGTGCCAGCAGCTTAACTAGACTAGCGGGGGCCGCAGATACGCAGTATTTT	CASSLTRLAGAADTQYF
TRBV6-6	TRBJ1-2	.	.	TGTGCCAGCCTAGAGCTTAAGGTCCCGACTAACTATGGCTACACCTTC	CASLELKVPTNYGYTF
TRBV7-9	TRBJ1-4	.	.	TGTGCCAGCAGCTCATTGAATGAAAAACTGTTTTTT	CASSSLNEKLFF
TRBV6-5	TRBJ2-7	TRBD2	.	TGTGCCAGCAATCCTAGCGGGGGGTTAACCTACGAGCAGTACTTC	CASNPSGGLTYEQYF
TRBV27	TRBJ1-2	.	.	TGTGCCAGCAGTCTAAGGGGAAACTATGGCTACACCTTC	CASSLRGNYGYTF
TRBV5-8	TRBJ1-1	.	.	TGTGCCACCAAGGGAGGCAGGGACACTGAAGCTTTCTTT	CATKGGRDTEAFF
TRBV10-3	TRBJ2-7	TRBD2	.	TGTGCCAGCCGAGGACTAGCTATGGGCGAGCAGTACTTC	CASRGLAMGEQYF
TRBV4-2	TRBJ2-2	TRBD1	.	TGTGCCAGCAGCTCTCAGGGGGCAACCGGGGAGCTGTTTTTT	CASSSQGATGELFF
TRBV27	TRBJ2-7	TRBD1	.	TGTGCCAGCAGTTTTTCATGGGACAGGGAATCTCGGGAGCAGTACTTC	CASSFSWDRESREQYF
TRBV6-5	TRBJ2-2	TRBD2	.	TGTGCCAGCAGCCGGAGCGGGATCAACACCGGGGAGCTGTTTTTT	CASSRSGINTGELFF
TRBV6-4	TRBJ1-6	.	.	TGTGCCAGCAGTGAGACCTTGGGGGGTTCACCCCTCCACTTT	CASSETLGGSPLHF
TRBV5-6	TRBJ2-1	.	.	TGTGCCAGCAGCCCGCGCGGGGTGGATGAGCAGTTCTTC	CASSPRGVDEQFF
TRBV28	TRBJ1-1	TRBD1	.	TGTGCCAGCACCTTGCTCGGGACAGGAACTGAAGCTTTCTTT	CASTLLGTGTEAFF
TRBV6-1	TRBJ2-2	TRBD2	.	TGTGCCAGCACTCTAGCTAGCGGGGCCACCGGGGAGCTGTTTTTT	CASTLASGATGELFF
TRBV2	TRBJ2-1	.	.	TGTGCCAGCAGTCTTCGGACAGAATACAATGAGCAGTTCTTC	CASSLRTEYNEQFF
TRBV5-1	TRBJ2-7	TRBD1	.	TGCGCCAGCAGCTCTAAACTAACAGGGGACTACGAGCAGTACTTC	CASSSKLTGDYEQYF
TRBV5-1	TRBJ2-1	TRBD2	.	TGCGCCAGCAGCTCGGCTCGGCTAGCGGTAGGCGATGAGCAGTTCTTC	CASSSARLAVGDEQFF
TRBV2	TRBJ1-2	.	.	TGTGCCAGCAGTCCCCGATGGATCGGGGGGGATGATGGCTACACCTTC	CASSPRWIGGDDGYTF
TRBV5-4	TRBJ1-3	TRBD1	.	TGTGCCAGCAGCCGGGGACAGTCCGGAAACACCATATATTTT	CASSRGQSGNTIYF
TRBV6-6	TRBJ2-7	.	.	TGTGCCAGCACCGGGGCTAGCGCTTTTTACGAGCAGTACTTC	CASTGASAFYEQYF
TRBV18	TRBJ2-5	TRBD1	.	TGTGCCAGCTCATCGTTACAGGGGGCGGATGAGACCCAGTACTTC	CASSSLQGADETQYF
TRBV28	TRBJ1-5	TRBD1	.	TGTGCCAGCAGTCAGGGACAGGGGACCAATCAGCCCCAGCATTTT	CASSQGQGTNQPQHF
TRBV6-5	TRBJ1-2	TRBD1	.	TGTGCCAGCAGTCCGCGGGACAGGCCTCTCTATGGCTACACCTTC	CASSPRDRPLYGYTF
TRBV9	TRBJ2-5	TRBD2	.	TGTGCCAGCAGCCGGGACGGAAGCGGGGGCCAAGAGACCCAGTACTTC	CASSRDGSGGQETQYF
TRBV10-3	TRBJ1-1	TRBD1	.	TGTGCCATCAAGAAGACAGGGGATGGGACTGAAGCTTTCTTT	CAIKKTGDGTEAFF
TRBV30	TRBJ1-2	TRBD1	.	TGTGCCTGGGGGGCCGTGGGCAGGGGGGACATGAGCTACACCTTC	CAWGAVGRGDMSYTF
TRBV18	TRBJ2-4	.	once	TGTGCCAGCCTCACATTCCGTGGCATTCAGTACTTC	CASLTFRGIQYF
TRBV7-6	TRBJ1-1	.	.	TGTGCCAGCAGCTTATTAATAAACACTGAAGCTTTCTTT	CASSLLINTEAFF
TRBV19	TRBJ1-5	.	.	TGTGCCAGTAGTATAAGCTCAGGGTACGAACAGCCCCAGCATTTT	CASSISSGYEQPQHF
TRBV19	TRBJ1-2	.	.	TGTGCCAGTGCAGCTAACTATGGCTACACCTTC	CASAANYGYTF
TRBV5-1	TRBJ2-7	.	.	TGCGCCAGCAGCTTGGACGGGACATTGGTGGCCCTTTCGGGGCAGTACTTC	CASSLDGTLVALSGQYF
TRBV12-5	TRBJ1-4	.	once	TGTGCTAGTGGGGGCCCGGGGGATGAAAAACTGTTTTTT	CASGGPGDEKLFF
TRBV4-1	TRBJ1-1	TRBD1	.	TGCGCCAGCAGCCAAGACCGACAGGGATACACTGAAGCTTTCTTT	CASSQDRQGYTEAFF
TRBV4-1	TRBJ2-5	.	.	TGCGCCAGCAGCCAACCGGGAGCTCTTCAAGAGACCCAGTACTTC	CASSQPGALQETQYF
TRBV9	TRBJ1-2	.	.	TGTGCCAGCAGCGTCAGCCCGACAGACAGCTATGGCTACACCTTC	CASSVSPTDSYGYTF
TRBV6-6	TRBJ1-5	TRBD1	.	TGTGCCAGCAGTTACTCCGGGACAGGGGGCAATCAGCCCCAGCATTTT	CASSYSGTGGNQPQHF
TRBV5-1	TRBJ1-4	.	.	TGCGCCAGCAGCGAGGGAGTCAGCTCAACTAATGAAAAACTGTTTTTT	CASSEGVSSTNEKLFF
TRBV7-2	TRBJ1-1	.	.	TGTGCCAGCAGCTTATGGACATCGACTGAAGCTTTCTTT	CASSLWTSTEAFF
TRBV19	TRBJ2-2	TRBD1	.	TGTGCCAGTAGCACGGACAGGGGCGGGACCGGGGAGCTGTTTTTT	CASSTDRGGTGELFF
TRBV19	TRBJ1-6	TRBD1	.	TGTGCCAGTAGTATCACCCCGACAGGGGGTTCACCCCTCCACTTT	CASSITPTGGSPLHF
TRBV5-1	TRBJ1-3	TRBD1	few	TGCGCCAGCAGCTCGGGACAGGGGATACGGAACACCATATATTTT	CASSSGQGIRNTIYF
TRBV14	TRBJ1-3	.	.	TGTGCCAGCAGCCAAGATCGGGGAAACACCATATATTTT	CASSQDRGNTIYF
TRBV6-1	TRBJ1-5	.	.	TGTGCCAGCAGTGTCGGGAGAAATCAGCCCCAGCATTTT	CASSVGRNQPQHF
TRBV9	TRBJ1-3	TRBD1	.	TGTGCCAGCAGCGTTTACTACAGGGGGAGCTCTGGAAACACCATATATTTT	CASSVYYRGSSGNTIYF
TRBV6-5	TRBJ1-5	.	.	TGTGCCAGCAGCGAGTACCCTCAGCCCCAGCATTTT	CASSEYPQPQHF
TRBV29-1	TRBJ2-5	TRBD2	.	TGCAGCGTTCAGCCACAGACTAGCAGAGAAGCTGAGACCCAGTACTTC	CSVQPQTSREAETQYF